This T cell receptor beta chain was recorded in a study of T cell responses to AZD1222 COVID-19 vaccine. Study conclusions and caveats: Breadth and depth of Spike-specific TCRs rose after two AZD1222 doses. Among AZD1222 vaccinees, only five to seven were seropositive at baseline. The donor cohort was predominantly white British with a female majority, and clonal diversity may have been underestimated. The peak T cell response came first, and repertoires were sampled only after it.

Produced via immunoSEQ multiplex PCR; TCRdb's table is partial and in-frame only. Among 95,000 to 100,000 clones listed, about 86% were seen once. V was trimmed by 7 bases and J by 1 base, leaving 4 bases between them. The CDR3 length is 11 residues. Germline values: CDR1 MNHEY, CDR2 SMNVEV (reference sequence). About this clone itself: Its antigen is still unknown.

This TCR came from an adult in good health. The rearrangement links TRBV27 to TRBJ1-1; D is uncertain. The material was peripheral blood, obtained on day 0 of AZD1222 vaccination. CDR3 sequence (DNA): TGTGCCAGCATTAGGAACACTGAAGCTTTCTTT. Protein: CASIRNTEAFF.